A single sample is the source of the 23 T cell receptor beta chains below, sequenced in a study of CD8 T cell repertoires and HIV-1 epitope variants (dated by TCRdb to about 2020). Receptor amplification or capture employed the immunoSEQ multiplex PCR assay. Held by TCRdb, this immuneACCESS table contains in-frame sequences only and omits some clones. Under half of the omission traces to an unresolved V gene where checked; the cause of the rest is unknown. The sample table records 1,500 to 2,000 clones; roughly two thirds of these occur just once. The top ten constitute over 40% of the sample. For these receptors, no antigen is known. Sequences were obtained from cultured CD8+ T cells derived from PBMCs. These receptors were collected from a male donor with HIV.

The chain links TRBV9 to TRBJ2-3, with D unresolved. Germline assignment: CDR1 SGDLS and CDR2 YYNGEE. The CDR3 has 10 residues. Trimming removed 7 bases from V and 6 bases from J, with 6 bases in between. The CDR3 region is CASGGDTQYF. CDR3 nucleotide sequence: TGTGCCAGCGGTGGGGATACGCAGTATTTT.

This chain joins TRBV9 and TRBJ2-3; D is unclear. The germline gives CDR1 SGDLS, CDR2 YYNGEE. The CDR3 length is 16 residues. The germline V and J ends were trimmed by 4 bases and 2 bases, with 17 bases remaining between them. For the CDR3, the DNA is TGTGCCAGCAGCCCCCACCCGTACGCCAACACAGATACGCAGTATTTT. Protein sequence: CASSPHPYANTDTQYF.

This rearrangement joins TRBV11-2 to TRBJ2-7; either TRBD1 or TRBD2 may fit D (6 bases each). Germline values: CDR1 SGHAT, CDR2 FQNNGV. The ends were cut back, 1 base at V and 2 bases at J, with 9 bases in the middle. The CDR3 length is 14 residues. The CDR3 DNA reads TGTGCCAGCAGCTTAGTGGGGGGCGCCTACGAGCAGTACTTC. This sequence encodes CASSLVGGAYEQYF.

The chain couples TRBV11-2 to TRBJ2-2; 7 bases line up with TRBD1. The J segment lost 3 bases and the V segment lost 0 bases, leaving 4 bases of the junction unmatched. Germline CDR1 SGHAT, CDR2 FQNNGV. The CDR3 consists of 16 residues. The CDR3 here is CASSLEVQGYTGELFF. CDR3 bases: TGTGCCAGCAGCTTAGAAGTACAGGGGTACACCGGGGAGCTGTTTTTT.

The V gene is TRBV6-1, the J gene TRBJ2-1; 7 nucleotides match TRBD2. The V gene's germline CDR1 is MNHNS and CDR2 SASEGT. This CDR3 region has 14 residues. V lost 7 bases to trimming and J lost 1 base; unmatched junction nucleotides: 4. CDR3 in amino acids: CASNRLASYNEQFF. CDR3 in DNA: TGTGCCAGCAATCGACTAGCTTCCTACAATGAGCAGTTCTTC.

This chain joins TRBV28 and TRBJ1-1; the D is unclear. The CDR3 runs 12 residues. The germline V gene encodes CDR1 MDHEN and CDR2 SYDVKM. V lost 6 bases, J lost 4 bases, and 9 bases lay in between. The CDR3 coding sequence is TGTGCCAGCAGCCGTATTGGCACTGAAGCTTTCTTT. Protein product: CASSRIGTEAFF.

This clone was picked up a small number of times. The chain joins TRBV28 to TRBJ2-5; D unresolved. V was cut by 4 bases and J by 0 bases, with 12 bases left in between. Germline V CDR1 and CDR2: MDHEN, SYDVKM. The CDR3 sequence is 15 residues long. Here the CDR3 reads CASSSVDRDQETQYF. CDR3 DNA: TGTGCCAGCAGTTCCGTCGACCGAGACCAAGAGACCCAGTACTTC.

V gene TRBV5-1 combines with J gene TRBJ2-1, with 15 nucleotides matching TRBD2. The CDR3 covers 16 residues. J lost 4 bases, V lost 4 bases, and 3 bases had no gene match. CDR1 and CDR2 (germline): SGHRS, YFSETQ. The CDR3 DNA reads TGCGCCAGCAGCACGGGACTAGCGGGAGGTTACAATGAGCAGTTCTTC. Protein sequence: CASSTGLAGGYNEQFF.

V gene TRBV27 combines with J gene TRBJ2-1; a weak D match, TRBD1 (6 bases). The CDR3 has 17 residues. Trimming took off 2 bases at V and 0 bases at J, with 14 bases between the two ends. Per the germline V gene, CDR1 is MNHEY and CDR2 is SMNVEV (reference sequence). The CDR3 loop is CASSLKQGEGSYNEQFF. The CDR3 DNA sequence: TGTGCCAGCAGTTTAAAACAGGGTGAGGGCTCCTACAATGAGCAGTTCTTC.

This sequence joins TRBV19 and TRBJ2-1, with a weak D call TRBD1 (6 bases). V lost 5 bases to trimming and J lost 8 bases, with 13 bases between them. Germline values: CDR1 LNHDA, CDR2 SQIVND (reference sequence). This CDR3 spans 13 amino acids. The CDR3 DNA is TGTGCCAGTAGTCCCTCAGGGGTCCATGAGCAGTTCTTC. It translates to CASSPSGVHEQFF. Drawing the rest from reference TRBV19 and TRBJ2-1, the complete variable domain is DGGITQSPKYLFRKEGQNVTLSCEQNLNHDAMYWYRQDPGQGLRLIYYSQIVNDFQKGDIAEGYSVSREKKESFPLTVTSAQKNPTAFYLCASSPSGVHEQFFGPGTRLTVL.

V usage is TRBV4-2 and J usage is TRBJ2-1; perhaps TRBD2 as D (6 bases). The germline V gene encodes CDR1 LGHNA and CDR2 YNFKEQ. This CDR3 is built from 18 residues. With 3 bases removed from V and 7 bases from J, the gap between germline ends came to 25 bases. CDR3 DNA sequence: TGTGCCAGCAGCCACTTGACCTCGGGAGACGCCGTATGGAATGAGCAGTTCTTC. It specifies CASSHLTSGDAVWNEQFF.

The CDR3 DNA follows: TGTGCCAGCAGCTTATCTTTGAGGGTCGGGAATGAGCAGTTCTTC. Translation gives CASSLSLRVGNEQFF. The gene calls are TRBV7-2 and TRBJ2-1, with D perhaps matching TRBD2 (5 bases). V was trimmed by 2 bases and J by 7 bases, leaving 15 bases between them. The CDR3 covers 15 residues. Germline V lookup: CDR1 SGHTA, CDR2 FQGNSA.

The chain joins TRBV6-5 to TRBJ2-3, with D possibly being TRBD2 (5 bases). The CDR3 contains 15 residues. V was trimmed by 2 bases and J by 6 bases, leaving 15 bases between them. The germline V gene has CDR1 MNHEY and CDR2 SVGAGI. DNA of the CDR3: TGTGCCAGCAGTTACAAGACTAACTCTTGGGATACGCAGTATTTT. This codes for CASSYKTNSWDTQYF.

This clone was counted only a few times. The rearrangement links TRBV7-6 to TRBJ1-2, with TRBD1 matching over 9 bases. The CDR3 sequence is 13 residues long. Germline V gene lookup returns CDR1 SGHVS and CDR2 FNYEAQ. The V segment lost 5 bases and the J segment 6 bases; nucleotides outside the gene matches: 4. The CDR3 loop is CASSGQGWNGYTF. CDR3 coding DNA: TGTGCCAGCAGCGGACAGGGGTGGAATGGCTACACCTTC.

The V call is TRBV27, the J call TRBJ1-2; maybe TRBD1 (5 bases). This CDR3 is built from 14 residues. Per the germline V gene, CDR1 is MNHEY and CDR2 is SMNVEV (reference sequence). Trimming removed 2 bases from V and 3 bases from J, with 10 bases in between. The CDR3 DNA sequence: TGTGCCAGCAGTTTACTTGGGGGGTACTATGGCTACACCTTC. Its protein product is CASSLLGGYYGYTF.

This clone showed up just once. In nucleotides, the CDR3 is TGTGCCAGCAGCACAAACGGGGGGCCCGGAAACACCATATATTTT. This gives the protein CASSTNGGPGNTIYF. The genes are TRBV9 and TRBJ1-3; the D gene is possibly TRBD1 (6 bases). CDR3 length: 15 residues. V was trimmed by 4 bases and J by 4 bases, leaving 15 bases between them. Germline loops: CDR1 SGDLS, CDR2 YYNGEE.

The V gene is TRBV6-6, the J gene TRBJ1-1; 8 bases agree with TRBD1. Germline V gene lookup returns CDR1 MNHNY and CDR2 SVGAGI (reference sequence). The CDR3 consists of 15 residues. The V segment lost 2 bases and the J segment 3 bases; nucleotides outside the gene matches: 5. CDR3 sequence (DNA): TGTGCCAGCAGTTACCCGGACAGGGTGGACACTGAAGCTTTCTTT. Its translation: CASSYPDRVDTEAFF.

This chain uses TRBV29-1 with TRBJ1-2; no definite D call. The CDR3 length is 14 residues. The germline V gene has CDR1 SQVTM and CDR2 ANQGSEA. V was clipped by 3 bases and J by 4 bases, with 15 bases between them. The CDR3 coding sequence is TGCAGCGTTGAGTATAAAGGAAATGGCTATGGCTACACCTTC. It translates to CSVEYKGNGYGYTF.

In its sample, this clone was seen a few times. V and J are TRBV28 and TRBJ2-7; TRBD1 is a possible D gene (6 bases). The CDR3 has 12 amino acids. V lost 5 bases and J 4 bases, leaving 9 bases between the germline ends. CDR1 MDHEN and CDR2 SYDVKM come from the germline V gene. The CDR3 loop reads CASSRTVYEQYF. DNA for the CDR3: TGTGCCAGCAGTCGGACAGTATACGAGCAGTACTTC.

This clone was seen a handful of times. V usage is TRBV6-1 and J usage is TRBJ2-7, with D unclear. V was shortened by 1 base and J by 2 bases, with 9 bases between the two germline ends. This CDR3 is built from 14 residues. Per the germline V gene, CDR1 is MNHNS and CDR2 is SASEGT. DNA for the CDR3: TGTGCCAGCAGTGAAGGAGCAGGTCCCTACGAGCAGTACTTC. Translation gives CASSEGAGPYEQYF.

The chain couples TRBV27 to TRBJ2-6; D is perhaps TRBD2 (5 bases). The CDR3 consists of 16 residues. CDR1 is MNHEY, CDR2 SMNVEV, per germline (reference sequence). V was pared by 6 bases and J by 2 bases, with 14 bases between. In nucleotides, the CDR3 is TGTGCCAGCAGGCCGTCCCCAGCGGCTGGGGCCAACGTCCTGACTTTC. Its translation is CASRPSPAAGANVLTF.

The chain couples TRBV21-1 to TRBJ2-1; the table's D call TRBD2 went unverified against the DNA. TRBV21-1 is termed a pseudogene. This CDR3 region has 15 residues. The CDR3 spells CASSKEGLSYNEQFF. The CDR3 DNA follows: TGTGCCAGCAGCAAGGAGGGTCTCTCCTACAATGAGCAGTTCTTC.

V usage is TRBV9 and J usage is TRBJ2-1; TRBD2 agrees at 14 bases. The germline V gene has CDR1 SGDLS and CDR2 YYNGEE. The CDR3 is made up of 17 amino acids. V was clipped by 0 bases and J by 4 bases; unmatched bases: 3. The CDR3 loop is CASSVEGLAGEYNEQFF. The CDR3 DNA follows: TGTGCCAGCAGCGTAGAGGGACTAGCGGGGGAATACAATGAGCAGTTCTTC.